The 19 T cell receptor beta chains below come from one sample, sequenced in a study of blood T cell repertoires in COVID-19. Clones were sequenced by immunoSEQ multiplex PCR, and TCRdb holds only the in-frame ones, with some missing. Of under 85,000 clones listed, 65% to 85% are singletons. Sequencing was carried out using peripheral blood. These receptors were taken from a man over 45 with acute or convalescent COVID-19.

The CDR3 DNA reads as TGCGCCAGCAGCTTGGCCGGGACAGGGAGCTATGGCTACACCTTC. As protein: CASSLAGTGSYGYTF. This sequence joins TRBV5-1 and TRBJ1-2; the match to TRBD1 covers 9 bases. Losses at the gene ends were 0 bases for V and 4 bases for J; bases not matched to a gene: 4. This CDR3 comprises 15 residues. In germline, CDR1 is SGHRS, CDR2 YFSETQ.

This clone was detected only a few times. The rearrangement joins TRBV18 to TRBJ1-2, with TRBD1 as a possible D gene (6 bases). Germline CDR1 is KGHSH and CDR2 is LQKENI. V dropped 3 bases and J dropped 6 bases, with 20 bases sitting between them. This CDR3 is 16 amino acids long. The CDR3, as DNA: TGTGCCAGCTCACCGGGACACGAAGGGTCTATCGATGGCTACACCTTC. Translation gives CASSPGHEGSIDGYTF.

The CDR3 coding sequence is TGTGCCAGCTCACCCTCCGGGGGGAACATTCAGTACTTC. Encoded protein: CASSPSGGNIQYF. The chain combines TRBV18 with TRBJ2-4; 7 bases are shared with TRBD2. CDR1 KGHSH and CDR2 LQKENI come from the germline V gene. The CDR3 contains 13 residues. With V trimmed by 3 bases and J by 7 bases, 3 bases remained unmatched.

V and J are TRBV10-3 and TRBJ2-1; the match to TRBD2 covers 16 bases. The V gene's germline CDR1 is ENHRY and CDR2 SYGVKD. The CDR3 runs 18 residues. The J segment lost 7 bases and the V segment lost 4 bases, leaving 10 bases of the junction unmatched. The CDR3 is CAISARAGLAGGWNEQFF. As DNA, the CDR3 is TGTGCCATCAGTGCCCGTGCGGGACTAGCGGGAGGGTGGAATGAGCAGTTCTTC.

The CDR3 nucleotides are TGTGCCAGCGGACAGGGGAATCAGCCCCAGCATTTT. Translation: CASGQGNQPQHF. The chain uses TRBV3-1 (or the pseudogene TRBV3-2) and TRBJ1-5, with TRBD1 matching over 9 bases. Germline V lookup: CDR1 LGHDT, CDR2 YNNKEL (reference sequence). V shed 8 bases and J 4 bases; nucleotides not matched to a gene: 0. The length of the CDR3 is 12 residues.

This chain links TRBV7-2 with TRBJ2-7; 8 bases match TRBD1. V lost 5 bases and J lost 7; bases outside the gene matches: 13. Germline V gene sequence: CDR1 SGHTA, CDR2 FQGNSA. This CDR3 contains 15 residues. The DNA for the CDR3 is TGTGCCAGCAGCCATTTAGCAGGGGGCGGAGGTGAGCAGTACTTC. This sequence encodes CASSHLAGGGGEQYF.

The rearrangement joins TRBV5-8 to TRBJ1-1, with D maybe TRBD1 (6 bases). Germline CDR1 is SGHTS and CDR2 is YDEGEE. V lost 2 bases, J lost 3 bases, and 17 bases lay in between. The CDR3 has 16 amino acids. The CDR3, as DNA: TGTGCCAGCAGCTTACTGTCACAGGGCGTACACACTGAAGCTTTCTTT. It codes for CASSLLSQGVHTEAFF. The entire variable domain, with the rest obtained from reference TRBV5-8 and TRBJ1-1, is as follows: EAGVTQSPTHLIKTRGQQATLRCSPISGHTSVYWYQQALGLGLQFLLWYDEGEERNRGNFPPRFSGRQFPNYSSELNVNALELEDSALYLCASSLLSQGVHTEAFFGQGTRLTVV.

For the CDR3, the DNA is TGTGCCAGCAGTGAGGAGGGGCGCTCCTACAATGAGCAGTTCTTC. It specifies CASSEEGRSYNEQFF. This chain connects TRBV6-1 to TRBJ2-1, with D perhaps TRBD2 (6 bases). V lost 3 bases and J 0 bases, leaving 9 bases between the germline ends. The CDR3 covers 15 residues. From germline, CDR1 is MNHNS and CDR2 SASEGT.

The rearrangement links TRBV7-2 to TRBJ2-7; 10 nucleotides line up with TRBD1. Germline CDR1 and CDR2: SGHTA and FQGNSA. This CDR3 spans 14 amino acids. The ends lost 4 bases at V and 0 bases at J; junction bases unmatched: 0. The CDR3 here is CASSWDRGSYEQYF. In DNA, the CDR3 is TGTGCCAGCAGCTGGGACAGGGGCTCCTACGAGCAGTACTTC.

This chain uses TRBV18 with TRBJ2-2, with 8 bases lining up with TRBD1. The ends lost 5 bases at V and 2 bases at J; junction bases unmatched: 4. Germline V gene lookup returns CDR1 KGHSH and CDR2 LQKENI. The CDR3 is 15 residues long. The CDR3 loop is CASSVGQANTGELFF. The CDR3 DNA is TGTGCCAGCTCAGTGGGACAGGCAAACACCGGGGAGCTGTTTTTT.

The chain links TRBV27 to TRBJ2-7; weak D call: TRBD2 (5 bases). Germline assignment: CDR1 MNHEY and CDR2 SMNVEV (reference sequence). Between the trimmed V and J ends, which lost 1 base and 3 bases, there was a span of 10 bases. The CDR3 length is 14 residues. CDR3 sequence reads: CASSLYGIHYEQYF. CDR3 DNA sequence: TGTGCCAGCAGTTTATACGGGATCCACTACGAGCAGTACTTC.

The chain recombines TRBV29-1 with TRBJ2-1; 8 bases agree with TRBD2. There are 13 residues in the CDR3. CDR1 is SQVTM, CDR2 ANQGSEA, per germline. Germline trimming cut 5 bases from V and 7 bases from J; bases unmatched to any gene: 7. CDR3 sequence: CSVTGGAGNEQFF. The DNA of the CDR3 is TGCAGCGTTACCGGGGGGGCCGGTAATGAGCAGTTCTTC.

This clone was counted once. The V and J genes are TRBV19 and TRBJ1-1; 7 bases map to TRBD1. The CDR3 has 15 residues. Losses at the gene ends were 2 bases for V and 2 bases for J; bases not matched to a gene: 5. Germline V gene data show CDR1 as LNHDA and CDR2 as SQIVND (reference sequence). CDR3 nucleotide sequence: TGTGCCAGTAGTATAAAGGGACAGATAAACACTGAAGCTTTCTTT. This codes for CASSIKGQINTEAFF.

The chain recombines TRBV5-1 with TRBJ1-2; D is uncertain. The ends were cut back, 4 bases at V and 2 bases at J, with 9 bases in the middle. The CDR3 has 13 amino acids. CDR1 is SGHRS, CDR2 YFSETQ, per germline. This chain's CDR3 is CASSIAENYGYTF. Here the CDR3 DNA reads TGCGCCAGCAGCATTGCGGAGAACTATGGCTACACCTTC.

This chain uses TRBV7-2 with TRBJ1-6; D call uncertain. Germline values: CDR1 SGHTA, CDR2 FQGNSA. V lost 1 base and J lost 7, with 14 bases in between. There are 16 residues in the CDR3. As DNA, the CDR3 is TGTGCCAGCAGCTTAGGTGTCCTCCTAAACAATTCACCCCTCCACTTT. Translated, it gives CASSLGVLLNNSPLHF.

This chain joins TRBV9 and TRBJ2-3; 10 positions match TRBD1. Germline V CDR1 and CDR2: SGDLS, YYNGEE. The trim removed 4 bases at V and 1 base at J, leaving 6 bases unmatched. The CDR3 covers 16 residues. The CDR3 nucleotides read TGTGCCAGCAGCCTCGGACAGGGGGAGCGCACAGATACGCAGTATTTT. It yields the protein CASSLGQGERTDTQYF.

The rearrangement links TRBV24-1 to TRBJ1-3; D remains unclear. CDR1 and CDR2 (germline): KGHDR, SFDVKD. Trimming stripped 4 bases from V and 0 bases from J, with 6 bases between. The CDR3 extends over 14 amino acids. CDR3 in DNA: TGTGCCACCAGTGACCCAGGCTCTGGAAACACCATATATTTT. This codes for CATSDPGSGNTIYF.

The rearrangement links TRBV20-1 to TRBJ1-5, with TRBD1 identical over 11 bases. The junction had 13 bases not matched to a gene; V was cut back by 3 bases and J by 0 bases. CDR3 length equals 19 residues. The germline V gene has CDR1 DFQATT and CDR2 SNEGSKA (reference sequence). The CDR3 spells CSASRAAPGQGDSNQPQHF. The CDR3 DNA is TGCAGTGCTAGTCGAGCCGCACCGGGACAGGGGGATAGCAATCAGCCCCAGCATTTT.

The chain recombines TRBV29-1 with TRBJ2-7; possible D gene TRBD2, 6 bases. With 0 bases removed from V and 3 bases from J, the gap between germline ends came to 15 bases. CDR1 and CDR2 (germline): SQVTM, ANQGSEA. This CDR3 comprises 15 residues. CDR3 bases: TGCAGCGTTGAAGAGAGGGAGGCGGTTAACTACGAGCAGTACTTC. This gives the protein CSVEEREAVNYEQYF.